These 13 T cell receptor beta chains share one sample of origin, sequenced in a study of shared clonotypes between healthy human individuals. Profiling relied on immunoSEQ multiplex PCR, and the TCRdb table lists in-frame clones only, not all of them. Among 1.4 million or so clones, 98% were seen once, and the ten largest hold 0.36%. The material sequenced was naive CD4+ T cells sorted from blood. Regarding subset: CD45RA+ positively selected. These receptors all stem from a man in his thirties or forties in good health.

This chain uses TRBV19 with TRBJ1-5, with 12 bases lining up with TRBD1. With V trimmed by 5 bases and J by 9 bases, 20 bases remained unmatched. The CDR3 spans 19 residues. Germline CDR1 is LNHDA and CDR2 is SQIVND (reference sequence). The CDR3 sequence: CASSAPRDRGRVMARPQHF. As DNA, the CDR3 is TGTGCCAGTAGTGCCCCCCGGGACAGGGGGCGCGTAATGGCTCGGCCCCAGCATTTT.

J is TRBJ1-2 and V is TRBV28; TRBD1 aligns across 7 bases. In germline, CDR1 is MDHEN, CDR2 SYDVKM. V lost 5 bases to trimming and J lost 7 bases; unmatched junction nucleotides: 13. The CDR3 is 15 amino acids. The CDR3 nucleotides read TGTGCCAGCAGTATAGGACAGGCCGGCTATCGTGGCTACACCTTC. It specifies CASSIGQAGYRGYTF.

The genes are TRBV6-1 and TRBJ1-2, with a weak D call TRBD1 (6 bases). From germline, CDR1 is MNHNS and CDR2 SASEGT. CDR3 length equals 14 residues. V lost 7 bases and J 2 bases, leaving 14 bases between the germline ends. The CDR3 sequence: CASKAPGENYGYTF. CDR3 nucleotides: TGTGCCAGCAAGGCTCCAGGGGAAAACTATGGCTACACCTTC.

The chain links TRBV18 to TRBJ2-5; a weak D match, TRBD1 (6 bases). This CDR3 has 14 residues. CDR1 and CDR2 from the germline V gene are KGHSH and LQKENI. The V end was cut by 3 bases, the J end by 4 bases, with 12 bases between. CDR3 amino acids: CASSPGQLAETQYF. CDR3 DNA sequence: TGTGCCAGCTCACCCGGACAGTTGGCAGAGACCCAGTACTTC.

V and J are TRBV14 and TRBJ1-2; 7 bases are a match to TRBD1. Germline loops: CDR1 SGHDN, CDR2 FVKESK. This CDR3 has 12 amino acids. Losses at the gene ends were 4 bases for V and 4 bases for J; bases not matched to a gene: 0. CDR3 in DNA: TGTGCCAGCAGCCCAGGGGGCTATGGCTACACCTTC. It specifies CASSPGGYGYTF.

The chain is built from TRBV10-1 and TRBJ1-1; tentative D call: TRBD1 (5 bases). CDR3 length equals 13 residues. Germline lookup yields CDR1 WNHNN and CDR2 SYGVQD (reference sequence). V shed 6 bases and J shed 2 bases, with 10 bases lying between them. CDR3 protein: CASRADTNTEAFF. The CDR3 nucleotides read TGCGCCAGCAGAGCGGACACAAACACTGAAGCTTTCTTT.

V is TRBV14 and J is TRBJ1-2; D not resolved. Per germline, CDR1 SGHDN and CDR2 FVKESK. The CDR3 covers 13 residues. Trimming left V 0 bases short and J 4 bases short, with 6 bases between. CDR3 coding DNA: TGTGCCAGCAGCCAAGATCTTGGCTATGGCTACACCTTC. This codes for CASSQDLGYGYTF.

As to this clone: The sample carries other DNA sequences with the same CDR3. This chain connects TRBV28 to TRBJ2-7, with 11 bases that match TRBD1. V was pared by 5 bases and J by 2 bases, with 5 bases of the junction left unmatched. The CDR3 is 15 amino acids. Germline V gene data show CDR1 as MDHEN and CDR2 as SYDVKM. The CDR3 loop reads CASSLEGQGAYEQYF. The CDR3 DNA sequence: TGTGCCAGCAGTCTCGAGGGACAGGGGGCCTACGAGCAGTACTTC.

The rearrangement joins TRBV28 to TRBJ2-7, with a weak D call TRBD2 (6 bases). Germline CDR1 is MDHEN and CDR2 is SYDVKM. There are 14 residues in the CDR3. Trimming cost V 7 bases and J 0 bases, with 13 bases left between them. CDR3 loop: CASTLSGPSYEQYF. The CDR3 nucleotides are TGTGCCAGCACCCTTAGCGGACCCTCCTACGAGCAGTACTTC.

The V gene is TRBV2, the J gene TRBJ2-7, with D possibly being TRBD1 (6 bases). Germline CDR1 and CDR2: SNHLY and FYNNEI. Between the trimmed V and J ends, which lost 5 bases and 3 bases, there was a span of 11 bases. This CDR3 is built from 13 residues. CDR3 DNA sequence: TGTGCCAGCAGTCGGACAGCCGGCTACGAGCAGTACTTC. It yields the protein CASSRTAGYEQYF.

V gene TRBV1 combines with J gene TRBJ1-5. TRBV1 is reported as a pseudogene. The CDR3 sequence is 15 residues long. This CDR3 reads CTSSQDNEADQPQHF. DNA of the CDR3: TGCACCAGCAGCCAAGATAACGAGGCAGATCAGCCCCAGCATTTT.

The rearrangement joins TRBV27 to TRBJ2-3; 8 nucleotides agree with TRBD2. The V and J ends lost 5 bases and 3 bases, in that order; junction bases with no gene match: 19. Germline loops: CDR1 MNHEY, CDR2 SMNVEV (reference sequence). CDR3 size: 19 residues. The DNA for the CDR3 is TGTGCCAGCAGTGTGTCGGGAAGTGGGACTAGAAGAATTACAGATACGCAGTATTTT. Its protein product is CASSVSGSGTRRITDTQYF.

The chain uses TRBV28 and TRBJ2-7; 8 nucleotides agree with TRBD1. Germline V lookup: CDR1 MDHEN, CDR2 SYDVKM. The CDR3 sequence is 15 residues long. V trimming: 5 bases; J trimming: 2 bases; junction bases outside the gene matches: 8. CDR3 sequence: CASSQRQGWAYEQYF. DNA for the CDR3: TGTGCCAGCAGTCAGAGACAGGGGTGGGCCTACGAGCAGTACTTC.